The 9 T cell receptor beta chains in this list originate from one sample, sequenced in a study of CD8 T cells in Susac syndrome. Random hexamers were used to reverse transcribe an amount of roughly 0.5 to 1 ug RNA. Each CDR3 protein is one row after TCRdb ran MiXCR on the immunoSEQ multiplex PCR reads. The sample includes around 200,000 distinct CDR3 sequences, roughly 94% of them seen just once. Input material: CD4+ T cells from PBMCs. The source of these receptors is a human donor in good health.

The chain has TRBV4-1 and TRBJ1-5, with D perhaps TRBD1 (6 bases). The CDR3 consists of 17 residues. In germline, CDR1 is MGHRA, CDR2 YSYEKL. V was cut by 0 bases and J by 7 bases, with 19 bases left in between. The CDR3 DNA sequence: TGCGCCAGCAGCCAAGATATACAGCTGGGGGCCGGCCAGCCCCAGCATTTT. Protein: CASSQDIQLGAGQPQHF.

The chain joins TRBV2 to TRBJ2-2; weak D call: TRBD2 (5 bases). The ends were cut back, 3 bases at V and 7 bases at J, with 12 bases in the middle. The CDR3 has 14 residues. Germline CDR1 and CDR2: SNHLY and FYNNEI. CDR3 region: CASSETTGIGELFF. The CDR3 DNA reads as TGTGCCAGCAGTGAGACGACGGGGATCGGGGAGCTGTTTTTT.

The chain couples TRBV5-6 to TRBJ2-2, with no clear D. The V and J ends lost 1 base and 1 base respectively, with 8 bases between them. CDR3 length: 15 residues. CDR1 SGHDT and CDR2 YYEEEE come from the germline V gene. In DNA, the CDR3 is TGTGCCAGCAGCTTGCTCCCAGGGAACACCGGGGAGCTGTTTTTT. This sequence encodes CASSLLPGNTGELFF. Full variable domain (rest looked up from reference TRBV5-6 and TRBJ2-2): DAGVTQSPTHLIKTRGQQVTLRCSPKSGHDTVSWYQQALGQGPQFIFQYYEEEERQRGNFPDRFSGHQFPNYSSELNVNALLLGDSALYLCASSLLPGNTGELFFGEGSRLTVL.

The chain carries TRBV20-1 and TRBJ1-4, with unresolved D. V was shortened by 5 bases and J by 5 bases, with 15 bases between the two germline ends. Germline CDR1 reads DFQATT; CDR2 reads SNEGSKA (reference sequence). The CDR3 spans 14 residues. Written as DNA, the CDR3 is TGCAGTGCTCTCGCACGGGAGGGAAATGAAAAACTGTTTTTT. Its protein product is CSALAREGNEKLFF.

The V call is TRBV30, the J call TRBJ1-2; D ambiguous. The CDR3 is 16 residues long. V was pared by 1 base and J by 1 base, with 16 bases between. Germline V gene lookup returns CDR1 GTSNPN and CDR2 SVGIG (reference sequence). The CDR3 region is CAWSANRQLFNYGYTF. The CDR3 region has the DNA TGTGCCTGGAGTGCGAACAGACAACTTTTTAACTATGGCTACACCTTC.

The chain carries TRBV7-8 and TRBJ2-2, with D possibly being TRBD2 (6 bases). Germline V gene sequence: CDR1 SGHVS, CDR2 FQNEAQ. The CDR3 has 17 residues. Between the trimmed V and J ends, which lost 0 bases and 4 bases, there was a span of 15 bases. The CDR3 here is CASSLARGLRLTGELFF. The CDR3 DNA reads TGTGCCAGCAGCTTAGCGCGGGGACTTCGGCTCACCGGGGAGCTGTTTTTT.

The gene calls are TRBV6-5 and TRBJ2-3; D gene unclear. CDR3 length: 18 residues. V lost 0 bases to trimming and J lost 2 bases, with 18 bases between them. CDR1 and CDR2 (germline): MNHEY, SVGAGI. The CDR3 coding sequence is TGTGCCAGCAGTTACTCCGCCGACTTACCCACTGCCACAGATACGCAGTATTTT. Residues: CASSYSADLPTATDTQYF.

The chain has TRBV20-1 and TRBJ2-7; TRBD2 is a possible D gene (7 bases). The CDR3 runs 15 residues. The germline gives CDR1 DFQATT, CDR2 SNEGSKA (reference sequence). The V end was cut by 1 base, the J end by 2 bases, with 15 bases between. CDR3 sequence reads: CSARATSGDTYEQYF. As DNA, the CDR3 is TGCAGTGCTAGAGCGACCAGCGGGGACACCTACGAGCAGTACTTC.

J is TRBJ2-3 and V is TRBV30, with D possibly being TRBD1 or TRBD2 (5 bases each). The CDR3 is made up of 15 amino acids. V dropped 2 bases and J dropped 6 bases, with 18 bases sitting between them. Germline V gene sequence: CDR1 GTSNPN, CDR2 SVGIG (reference sequence). The CDR3 loop reads CAWSSRDGGRDTQYF. CDR3 in DNA: TGTGCCTGGAGTTCCAGGGACGGCGGCAGGGATACGCAGTATTTT. Full variable domain (missing parts from reference TRBV30 and TRBJ2-3): SQTIHQWPATLVQPVGSPLSLECTVEGTSNPNLYWYRQAAGRGLQLLFYSVGIGQISSEVPQNLSASRPQDRQFILSSKKLLLSDSGFYLCAWSSRDGGRDTQYFGPGTRLTVL.